The 18 T cell receptor beta chains given below trace back to one sample, sequenced in a study of CXCR3-negative and CXCR3-positive naive CD8 T cells. Notes on the study in general: Hydrophobicity was higher for TRB CDR3s found in CXCR3-positive naive cells than in CXCR3-negative naive cells.

The antigens of these receptors remain unknown. Via 5' RACE with UMI labels, TRB cDNA libraries were prepared. For each CDR3 protein, TCRdb gives one entry from its re-call of the 5' RACE reads, without DNA. This table holds around 150,000 distinct CDR3 sequences. Sequencing used naive CXCR3+ CD8+ T cells from blood. This sample's subset: CD45RO-CCR7+CD27+CD95- naive CD8+ T cells expressing CXCR3 (TNR3+). The receptor source for this set is a human donor in good health. Some clones in this sample may be carry-over from other donors' samples.

The CDR3 protein is CASSIGGRAIGEQYF. The chain has TRBV19 and TRBJ2-7; TCRdb proposes TRBD2, but this gene call is untestable without DNA. CDR3 size: 15 residues. The germline gives CDR1 LNHDA, CDR2 SQIVND (reference sequence).

This CDR3 reads CSVEVQGAYEQYF. This rearrangement joins TRBV29-1 to TRBJ2-7; TCRdb calls TRBD1, which cannot be checked without DNA. The germline CDR1 and CDR2 sequences are SQVTM and ANQGSEA. The CDR3 loop spans 13 amino acids.

The rearrangement joins TRBV19 to TRBJ2-1; the TCRdb D gene call, TRBD2, has no DNA to confirm it. This CDR3 region has 16 residues. CDR1 and CDR2 (germline): LNHDA, SQIVND (reference sequence). CDR3 amino acids: CASSVGLAGGFNEQFF.

The gene calls are TRBV4-1 and TRBJ2-7; TCRdb gives TRBD2 as the D gene, but with no DNA this cannot be confirmed. This CDR3 region has 18 residues. The germline gives CDR1 MGHRA, CDR2 YSYEKL. This chain's CDR3 is CASSQEILTSGGYYEQYF.

The J gene is TRBJ1-5, the V gene TRBV7-2. This CDR3 region has 12 residues. Germline V gives CDR1 SGHTA, CDR2 FQGNSA. This CDR3 is CASSLASQPQHF.

This chain connects TRBV29-1 to TRBJ2-7. Germline V gene lookup returns CDR1 SQVTM and CDR2 ANQGSEA. CDR3 length: 12 amino acids. This chain's CDR3 is CSARTDSYENYF.

The chain recombines TRBV6-2 or TRBV6-3 with TRBJ1-4; TCRdb names TRBD1, which stays unverified in the absence of DNA. The CDR3 is 22 residues long. Germline values: CDR1 MNHEY, CDR2 SVGEGT. CDR3 amino acids: CASSYPTRGGTADLTTNEKLFF.

The chain carries TRBV3-1 and TRBJ2-5; TCRdb selects TRBD1, and the lack of DNA leaves this call unchecked. CDR1 LGHDT and CDR2 YNNKEL come from the germline V gene (reference sequence). The CDR3 has 16 residues. The CDR3: CASSQDRLGGQETQYF.

J is TRBJ2-1 and V is TRBV5-4; the TCRdb D gene call, TRBD2, has no DNA to confirm it. The CDR3 totals 19 residues. Per germline, CDR1 SGHNT and CDR2 YYREEE (reference sequence). CDR3 amino acids: CASSLVWLAGYGTYNEQFF. Filled out from reference TRBV5-4 and TRBJ2-1, the complete variable domain reads ETGVTQSPTHLIKTRGQQVTLRCSSQSGHNTVSWYQQALGQGPQFIFQYYREEENGRGNFPPRFSGLQFPNYSSELNVNALELDDSALYLCASSLVWLAGYGTYNEQFFGPGTRLTVL.

The chain couples TRBV29-1 to TRBJ2-1; TCRdb returns TRBD1, unconfirmable since there is no DNA. Germline loops: CDR1 SQVTM, CDR2 ANQGSEA. This CDR3 region has 13 residues. The CDR3 loop reads CSVDTQGADEQFF.

V gene TRBV24-1 combines with J gene TRBJ2-1; TCRdb gives TRBD2 as the D gene, but with no DNA this cannot be confirmed. The CDR3 consists of 13 residues. Germline CDR1 reads KGHDR; CDR2 reads SFDVKD. CDR3 sequence reads: CATSDLRASEQFF.

J is TRBJ2-7 and V is TRBV7-9; TCRdb's assignment of TRBD1 cannot be checked, as there is no DNA. The germline gives CDR1 SEHNR, CDR2 FQNEAQ (reference sequence). The CDR3 has 15 amino acids. CDR3 region: CASSSRPDRVNEQYF.

The CDR3 loop is CASSLPGGYEQYF. The rearrangement uses TRBV5-1 and TRBJ2-7; TCRdb reports TRBD1, a call that lacks DNA to check it against. The CDR3 is 13 amino acids. The germline gives CDR1 SGHRS, CDR2 YFSETQ.

The V call is TRBV12-3 or TRBV12-4, the J call TRBJ2-1; the TRBD1 assignment by TCRdb is unverifiable without DNA. The CDR3 loop spans 14 amino acids. CDR3 amino acids: CASSSPGQSNEQFF.

The chain employs TRBV29-1 and TRBJ1-1. This CDR3 has 12 residues. The germline CDR1 and CDR2 sequences are SQVTM and ANQGSEA. This CDR3 reads CSVESGGPEAFF.

This chain connects TRBV5-5 to TRBJ2-5. The CDR3 runs to 14 residues. Germline assignment: CDR1 SGHKS and CDR2 YYEKEE (reference sequence). The CDR3 loop is CASSLQQFAETQYF.

The chain has TRBV28 and TRBJ2-5; the TCRdb call, TRBD2, lacks DNA for checking. The germline gives CDR1 MDHEN, CDR2 SYDVKM. The CDR3 is 14 residues long. CDR3 amino acids: CASSLSSGKETQYF.

The CDR3 loop is CAGSWTSGNEQFF. This chain connects TRBV27 to TRBJ2-1; the TRBD2 assignment by TCRdb is unverifiable without DNA. The CDR3 loop spans 13 amino acids. Germline V CDR1 and CDR2: MNHEY, SMNVEV (reference sequence).